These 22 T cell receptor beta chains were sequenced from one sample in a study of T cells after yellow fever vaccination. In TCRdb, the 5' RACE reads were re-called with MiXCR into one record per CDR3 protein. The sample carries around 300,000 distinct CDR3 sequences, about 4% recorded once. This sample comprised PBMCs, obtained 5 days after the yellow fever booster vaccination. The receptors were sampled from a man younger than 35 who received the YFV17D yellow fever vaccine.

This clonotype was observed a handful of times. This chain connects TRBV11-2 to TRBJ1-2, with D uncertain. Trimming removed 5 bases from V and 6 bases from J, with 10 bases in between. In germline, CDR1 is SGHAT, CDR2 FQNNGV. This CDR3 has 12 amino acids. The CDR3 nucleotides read TGTGCCAGCAGCCCGGTTTGGGATGGCTACACCTTC. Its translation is CASSPVWDGYTF.

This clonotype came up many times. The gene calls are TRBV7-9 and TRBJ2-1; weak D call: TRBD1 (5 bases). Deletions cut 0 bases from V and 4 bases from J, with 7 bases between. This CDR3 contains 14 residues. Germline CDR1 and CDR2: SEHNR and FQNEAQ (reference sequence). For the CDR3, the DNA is TGTGCCAGCAGCTTAGCAGGGGCGTACAATGAGCAGTTCTTC. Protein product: CASSLAGAYNEQFF.

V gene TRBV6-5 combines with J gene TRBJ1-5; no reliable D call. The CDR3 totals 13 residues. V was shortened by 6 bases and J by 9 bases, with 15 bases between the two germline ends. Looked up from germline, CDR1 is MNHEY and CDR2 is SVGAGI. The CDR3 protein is CASSTLGGRPQHF. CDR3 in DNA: TGTGCCAGCAGCACTCTGGGCGGGAGGCCCCAGCATTTT.

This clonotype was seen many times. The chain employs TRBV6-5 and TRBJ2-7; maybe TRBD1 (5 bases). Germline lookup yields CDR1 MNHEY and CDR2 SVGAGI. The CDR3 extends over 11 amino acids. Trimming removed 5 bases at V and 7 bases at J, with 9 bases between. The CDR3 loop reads CASSRGQEQYF. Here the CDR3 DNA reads TGTGCCAGCAGTAGAGGACAAGAGCAGTACTTC.

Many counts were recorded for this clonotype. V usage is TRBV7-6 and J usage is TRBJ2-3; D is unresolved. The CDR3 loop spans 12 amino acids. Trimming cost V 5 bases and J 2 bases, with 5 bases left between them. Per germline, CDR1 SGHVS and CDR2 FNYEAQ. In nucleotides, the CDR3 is TGTGCCAGCAGCCTCCACACAGATACGCAGTATTTT. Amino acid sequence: CASSLHTDTQYF.

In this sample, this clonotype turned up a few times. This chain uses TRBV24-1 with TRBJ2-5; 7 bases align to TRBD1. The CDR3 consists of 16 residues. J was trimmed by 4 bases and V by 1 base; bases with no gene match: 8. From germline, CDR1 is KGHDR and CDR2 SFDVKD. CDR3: CATSDFATGRVETQYF. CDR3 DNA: TGTGCCACCAGTGATTTTGCGACAGGGCGGGTAGAGACCCAGTACTTC.

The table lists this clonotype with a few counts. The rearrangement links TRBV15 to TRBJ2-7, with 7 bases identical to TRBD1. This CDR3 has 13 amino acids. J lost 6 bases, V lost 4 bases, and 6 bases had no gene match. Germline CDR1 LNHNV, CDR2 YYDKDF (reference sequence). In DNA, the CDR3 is TGTGCCACCAGCATCCGGACAGGATCCGAGCAGTACGTC. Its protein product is CATSIRTGSEQYV.

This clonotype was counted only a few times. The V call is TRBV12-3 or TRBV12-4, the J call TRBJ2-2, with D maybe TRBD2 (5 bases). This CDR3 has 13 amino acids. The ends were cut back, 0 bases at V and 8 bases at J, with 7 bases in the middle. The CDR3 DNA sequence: TGTGCCAGCAGTTTAGCAGGGAGAGGGGAGCTGTTTTTT. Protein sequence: CASSLAGRGELFF.

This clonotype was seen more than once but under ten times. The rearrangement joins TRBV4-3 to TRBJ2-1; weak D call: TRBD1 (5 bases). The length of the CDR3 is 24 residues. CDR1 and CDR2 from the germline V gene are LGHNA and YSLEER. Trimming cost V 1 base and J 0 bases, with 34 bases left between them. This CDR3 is CASSQGGSMTSLGNPSSSYNEQFF. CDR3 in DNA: TGCGCCAGCAGCCAAGGGGGCTCAATGACATCATTGGGAAACCCCTCCAGCTCCTACAATGAGCAGTTCTTC.

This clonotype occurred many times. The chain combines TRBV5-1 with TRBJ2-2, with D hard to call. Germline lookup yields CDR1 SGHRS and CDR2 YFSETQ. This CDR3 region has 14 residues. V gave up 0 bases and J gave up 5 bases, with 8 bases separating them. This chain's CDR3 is CASSLDPGTGELFF. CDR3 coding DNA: TGCGCCAGCAGCTTGGATCCGGGTACCGGGGAGCTGTTTTTT.

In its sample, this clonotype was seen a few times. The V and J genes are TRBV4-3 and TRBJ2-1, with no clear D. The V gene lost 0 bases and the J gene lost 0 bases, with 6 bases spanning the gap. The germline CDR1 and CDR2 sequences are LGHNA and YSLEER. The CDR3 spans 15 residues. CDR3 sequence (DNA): TGCGCCAGCAGCCAAGACGTGAGCTCCTACAATGAGCAGTTCTTC. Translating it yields CASSQDVSSYNEQFF.

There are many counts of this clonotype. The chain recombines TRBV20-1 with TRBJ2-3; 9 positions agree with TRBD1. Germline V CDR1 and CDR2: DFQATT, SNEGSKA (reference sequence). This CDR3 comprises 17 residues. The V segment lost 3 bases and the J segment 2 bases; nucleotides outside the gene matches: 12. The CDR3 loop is CSASPAHGTGSTDTQYF. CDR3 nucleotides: TGCAGTGCTAGTCCTGCCCACGGGACAGGGTCCACAGATACGCAGTATTTT.

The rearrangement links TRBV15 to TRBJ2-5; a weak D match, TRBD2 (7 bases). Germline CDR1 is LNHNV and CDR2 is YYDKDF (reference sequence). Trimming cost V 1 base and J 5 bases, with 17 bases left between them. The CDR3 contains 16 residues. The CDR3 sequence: CATSRAWRGLLETQYF. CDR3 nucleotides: TGTGCCACCAGCAGAGCGTGGCGGGGGCTGTTGGAGACCCAGTACTTC.

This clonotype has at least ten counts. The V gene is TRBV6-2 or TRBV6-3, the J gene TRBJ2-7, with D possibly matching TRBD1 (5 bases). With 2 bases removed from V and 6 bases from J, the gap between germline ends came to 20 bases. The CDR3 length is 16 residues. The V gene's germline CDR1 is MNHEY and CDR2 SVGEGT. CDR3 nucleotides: TGTGCCAGCAGTTACGGTGAGACAGCCCCTCCCTCCGAGCAGTACGTC. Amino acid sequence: CASSYGETAPPSEQYV.

The CDR3 nucleotides read TGTGCCAGCAGGGGATCCGCGGGAACTGAAGCTTTCTTT. This gives the protein CASRGSAGTEAFF. This chain connects TRBV6-5 to TRBJ1-1; D is undetermined. Germline CDR1 MNHEY, CDR2 SVGAGI. V lost 6 bases to trimming and J lost 5 bases, with 13 bases between them. The CDR3 runs to 13 residues.

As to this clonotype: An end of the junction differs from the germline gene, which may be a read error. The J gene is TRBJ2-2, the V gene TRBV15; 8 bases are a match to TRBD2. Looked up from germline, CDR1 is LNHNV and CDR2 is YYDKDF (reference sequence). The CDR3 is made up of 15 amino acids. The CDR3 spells CATSTTSDNSGELFF. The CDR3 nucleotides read TGTGCCACCAGCACGACTAGCGATAACAGCGGGGAGCTGTTTTTT. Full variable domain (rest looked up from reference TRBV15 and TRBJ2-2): DAMVIQNPRYQVTQFGKPVTLSCSQTLNHNVMYWYQQKSSQAPKLLFHYYDKDFNNEADTPDNFQSRRPNTSFCFLDIRSPGLGDTAMYLCATSTTSDNSGELFFGEGSRLTVL.

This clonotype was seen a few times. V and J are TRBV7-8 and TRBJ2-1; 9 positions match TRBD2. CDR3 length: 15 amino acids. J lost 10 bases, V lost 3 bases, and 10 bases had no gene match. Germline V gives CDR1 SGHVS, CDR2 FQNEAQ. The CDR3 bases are TGTGCCAGCAGCTTCGGTCGCGGGGGGGCGCGGGAGCAGTTCTTC. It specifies CASSFGRGGAREQFF.

The CDR3 is CASRRGDGATGNTIYF. The CDR3 DNA reads TGCGCCAGCAGACGGGGAGACGGGGCTACTGGAAACACCATATATTTT. The V call is TRBV5-1, the J call TRBJ1-3, with D tentatively TRBD1 (5 bases). Looked up from germline, CDR1 is SGHRS and CDR2 is YFSETQ. Trimming left V 5 bases short and J 2 bases short, with 17 bases between. This CDR3 is 16 amino acids long.

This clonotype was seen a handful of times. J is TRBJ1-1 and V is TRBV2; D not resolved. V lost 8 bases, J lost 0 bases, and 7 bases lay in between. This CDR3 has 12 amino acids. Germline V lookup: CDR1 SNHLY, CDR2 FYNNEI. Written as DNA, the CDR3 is TGTGCCAGCCCCCGGATGAACACTGAAGCTTTCTTT. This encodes CASPRMNTEAFF.

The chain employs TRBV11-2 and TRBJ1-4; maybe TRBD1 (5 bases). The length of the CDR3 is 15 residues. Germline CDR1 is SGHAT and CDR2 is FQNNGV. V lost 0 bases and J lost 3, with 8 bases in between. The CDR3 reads CASSLDRVANEKLFF. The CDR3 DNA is TGTGCCAGCAGCTTAGACAGGGTGGCTAATGAAAAACTGTTTTTT.

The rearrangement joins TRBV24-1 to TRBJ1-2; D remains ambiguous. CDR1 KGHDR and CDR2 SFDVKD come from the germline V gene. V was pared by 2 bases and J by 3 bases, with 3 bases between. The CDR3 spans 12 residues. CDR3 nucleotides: TGTGCCACCAGTGATTCCTACTATGGCTACACCTTC. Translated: CATSDSYYGYTF.

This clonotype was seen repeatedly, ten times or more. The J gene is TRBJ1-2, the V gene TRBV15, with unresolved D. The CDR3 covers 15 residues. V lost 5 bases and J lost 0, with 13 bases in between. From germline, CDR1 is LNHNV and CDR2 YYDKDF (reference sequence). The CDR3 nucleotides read TGTGCCACCAGCGGAAGCCAGAGGGCTAACTATGGCTACACCTTC. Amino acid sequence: CATSGSQRANYGYTF.